This T cell receptor beta chain derives from a study of CD8+ T cells in alopecia areata. Study-wide context: Tofacitinib administration to treated patients was oral, at 5 to 10 mg twice daily. Tofacitinib dosing lasted 6 to 18 months, which was then followed by 6 months off drug.

Between the trimmed V and J ends, which lost 5 bases and 12 bases, there was a span of 19 bases. Per germline, CDR1 GTSNPN and CDR2 SVGIG (reference sequence). CDR3 size: 12 residues. Sequencing templates came from extracted RNA that was reverse transcribed into cDNA. Libraries were prepared by immunoSEQ multiplex PCR; TCRdb keeps only in-frame clonotypes and omits some of them. The sample has almost 250,000 clones, around two thirds seen once. Details on this clone: The target antigen is unknown.

General study points: It was lesional scalp, especially alopecia totalis/universalis, that showed higher clonality than normal scalp.

The chain carries TRBV30 and TRBJ1-2; maybe TRBD1 (5 bases). This sample comprised CD4+ T cells sorted from blood, obtained at week 0. The receptor was isolated from a human donor with alopecia areata. The CDR3 bases are TGTGCCTGGGAAAGGAACAGGTGGCCCGACACCTTC. As protein: CAWERNRWPDTF.